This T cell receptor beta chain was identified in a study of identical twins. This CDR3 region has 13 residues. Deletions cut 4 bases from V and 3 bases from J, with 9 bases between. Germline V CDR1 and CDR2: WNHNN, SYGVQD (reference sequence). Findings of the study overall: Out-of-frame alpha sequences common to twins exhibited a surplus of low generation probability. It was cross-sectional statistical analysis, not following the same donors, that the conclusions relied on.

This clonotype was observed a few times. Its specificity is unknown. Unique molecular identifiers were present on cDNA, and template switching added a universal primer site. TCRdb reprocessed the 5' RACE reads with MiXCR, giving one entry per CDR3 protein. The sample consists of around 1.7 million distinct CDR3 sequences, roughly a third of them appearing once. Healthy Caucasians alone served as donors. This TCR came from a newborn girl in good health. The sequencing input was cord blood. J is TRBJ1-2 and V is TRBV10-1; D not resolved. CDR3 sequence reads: CASSGPSDYGYTF. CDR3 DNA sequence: TGCGCCAGCAGTGGACCTTCGGACTATGGCTACACCTTC.